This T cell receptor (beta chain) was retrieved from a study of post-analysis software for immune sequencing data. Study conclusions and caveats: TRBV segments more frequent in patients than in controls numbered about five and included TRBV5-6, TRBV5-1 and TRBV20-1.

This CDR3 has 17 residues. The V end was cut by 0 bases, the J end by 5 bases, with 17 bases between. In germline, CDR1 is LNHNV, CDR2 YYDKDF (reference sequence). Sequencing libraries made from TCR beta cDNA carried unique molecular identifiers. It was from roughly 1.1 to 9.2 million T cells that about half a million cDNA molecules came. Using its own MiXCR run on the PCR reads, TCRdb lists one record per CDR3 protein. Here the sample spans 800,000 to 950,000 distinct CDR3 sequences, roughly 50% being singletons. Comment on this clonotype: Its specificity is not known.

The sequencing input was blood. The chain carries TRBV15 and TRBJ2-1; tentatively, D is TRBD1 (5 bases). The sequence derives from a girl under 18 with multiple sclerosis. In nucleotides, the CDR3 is TGTGCCACCAGCAGAGATTTCGGACAAGCTGTTGACAATGAGCAGTTCTTC. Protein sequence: CATSRDFGQAVDNEQFF.